This T cell receptor beta chain was recovered during a study of early T cells in non-severe SARS-CoV-2 infection. Across the study: Sequencing used unsorted whole-blood bulk RNA, so chains lack pairing. Study-level points and caveats: Anti-spike CD8 responses were favored in VDJdb matching, and private and CD4 specificities were missed.

The germline CDR1 and CDR2 sequences are SGHDN and FVKESK. The ends were cut back, 2 bases at V and 9 bases at J, with 16 bases in the middle. The CDR3 covers 14 residues. This clonotype was counted ten times or more. Its antigen is unknown. Molecules of cDNA were individually given unique molecular identifiers that were attached to them. TCRdb re-called the 5' RACE reads through MiXCR, storing one row per CDR3 protein. Counted here are some 64,000 distinct CDR3 sequences, 7% to 10% occurring once; the ten biggest clones make up roughly 13%. This sample comprised whole blood, obtained at baseline. The chain employs TRBV14 and TRBJ1-2; perhaps TRBD1 as D (5 bases). This receptor was identified in an adult who was a healthcare worker with PCR-confirmed SARS-CoV-2 infection or an uninfected control (not recorded which). The CDR3 region has the DNA TGTGCCAGCAGCCAAAGGGACCGCTTATGGAGCTACACCTTC. Protein: CASSQRDRLWSYTF. Full variable domain (rest looked up from reference TRBV14 and TRBJ1-2): EAGVTQFPSHSVIEKGQTVTLRCDPISGHDNLYWYRRVMGKEIKFLLHFVKESKQDESGMPNNRFLAERTGGTYSTLKVQPAELEDSGVYFCASSQRDRLWSYTFGSGTRLTVV.